The TCR beta chain described here comes from a study of blood T cell repertoires in COVID-19. Overall study context: There were acute and convalescent COVID-19 samples, and they came from the United States, Italy and Spain. Sources were T cells, B-cell-depleted T cells, or PBMCs; the material itself was cDNA or gDNA.

Worth noting for this clone: One end of the junction fails to match germline, which may point to a read error.

Source study methods: Amplification from reference gene primers served as the basis for estimated nucleated cell counts. Using immunoSEQ multiplex PCR, the repertoire was profiled, and TCRdb retains in-frame clones only, with some absent. For V, J and clone size, that table is used; D and trimming come from the DNA. Seen here are 87,000 or so clones, about 82% observed once, and the top ten hold about a fifth. The CDR3 runs to 15 residues. Germline lookup yields CDR1 MNHNS and CDR2 SASEGT. This sequence joins TRBV6-1 and TRBJ2-1, with D perhaps matching TRBD2 (6 bases). Source material: peripheral blood. The source of this sequence is a woman of 80 years or more in a cohort sampled during active or convalescent COVID-19. The CDR3 DNA is TGTGCCAGCAGTGAACTAGCGCCCTCCTACAATGGGCAGTTCTTC. As protein: CASSELAPSYNGQFF.